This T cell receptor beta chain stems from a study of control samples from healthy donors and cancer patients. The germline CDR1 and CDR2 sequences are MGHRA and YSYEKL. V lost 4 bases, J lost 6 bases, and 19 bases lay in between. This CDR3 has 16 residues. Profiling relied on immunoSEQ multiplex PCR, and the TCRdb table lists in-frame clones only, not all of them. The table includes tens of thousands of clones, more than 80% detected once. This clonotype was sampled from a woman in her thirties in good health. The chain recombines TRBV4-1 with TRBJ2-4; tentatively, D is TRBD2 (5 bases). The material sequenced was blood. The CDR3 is CASSLKRSGGANIQYF. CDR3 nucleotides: TGCGCCAGCAGCCTTAAGCGGAGCGGTGGAGCAAACATTCAGTACTTC.